This T cell receptor (beta chain) was identified during a study of cytomegalovirus exposure and HLA in healthy donors. Germline V gene sequence: CDR1 MNHNY, CDR2 SVGAGI (reference sequence). The CDR3 consists of 15 residues. V lost 6 bases, J lost 3 bases, and 7 bases stayed unmatched. Use of 60 Vbeta and 13 Jbeta primers characterized the PCR. Libraries were prepared by immunoSEQ multiplex PCR; TCRdb keeps only in-frame clonotypes and omits some of them. In the table there are under 200,000 clones, about four fifths of which are singletons. As to this clone: What it binds is unknown.

Broader study findings: Researchers catalogued around 150 TCR beta chains as cytomegalovirus-associated. Rates of TCR association differed by HLA locus in a later analysis, with DRB1 highest and HLA-C lowest. As was reported, the classifier diagnosed cytomegalovirus status with high specificity and sensitivity. TCR beta V- and J-gene trimming, according to a later analysis, was linked to a missense DCLRE1C variant.

This clonotype was sampled from a woman in her 50s in good health and CMV-seropositive. The specimen sequenced was PBMCs. The J gene is TRBJ1-4, the V gene TRBV6-6; 7 nucleotides match TRBD1. The CDR3 region has the DNA TGTGCCAGCAGCCCCAGGGGGACAGCTAATGAAAAACTGTTTTTT. The encoded protein is CASSPRGTANEKLFF.